This T cell receptor beta chain was recovered during a study of regulatory T cells in long-lasting Graves disease. Study in general: The term persistent Graves' disease signified upward of 5 years on antithyroid drugs with positive TSH receptor antibodies.

Building of the TCR beta libraries involved iRepertoire HTBI primers and Arm-PCR of CDR3 regions. TCRdb analysed the multiplex PCR reads with MiXCR anew, one entry per CDR3 protein. The sample shows a few hundred thousand distinct CDR3 sequences, about a quarter of them seen only once. As for time point: persistent/refractory GD, antithyroid drugs over 5 years with positive TRAb. After RNA was extracted from PBMCs, the TCR library was made from it. Findings and caveats of the study: Favored usage of TRBV28, TRBJ1-2 and TRBJ2-5 was recorded in persistent disease. Lower TCR diversity was seen in persistent Graves' patients than in newly diagnosed ones.

V was pared by 4 bases and J by 9 bases, with 13 bases between. The CDR3 spans 14 residues. The germline gives CDR1 MGHDK, CDR2 SYGVNS. A few counts support this clonotype. Its antigen is not identified. The clonotype comes from a female donor with Graves disease. The chain joins TRBV25-1 to TRBJ1-6, with a weak D call TRBD1 (5 bases). The source material was peripheral blood mononuclear cells (PBMCs), sampled when the disease was refractory, from a patient treated with antithyroid drugs. CDR3 residues: CASSGAGLFSPLHF. CDR3 nucleotide sequence: TGTGCCAGCAGTGGGGCAGGGTTATTTTCACCCCTCCACTTT.